These T cell receptor beta chains were read from a single sample in a study of blood T cell repertoires in COVID-19. The method was immunoSEQ multiplex PCR; TCRdb's version includes in-frame clones alone and lacks a portion of them. The sample contains fewer than 200,000 clones, 80% to 90% of which appear only once. Sequencing used peripheral blood. These TCRs come from a man aged 50-59 years with active or convalescent COVID-19. Each CDR3 is given with its conserved first and last residue. The order of the fields is clone size, D gene, J gene, V gene, CDR3 DNA, CDR3 protein. The D gene is left open where the match is weak. The size of a clone is reported for some rows only, either as once, few or many, or as a class for expanded clones.

clone size: -
D gene: TRBD1
J gene: TRBJ1-1
V gene: TRBV27
CDR3 DNA: TGTGCCAGCAGTATAACAGGGGGAGGTTCCTGGGGGAACACTGAAGCTTTCTTT
CDR3 protein: CASSITGGGSWGNTEAFF

clone size: -
D gene: -
J gene: TRBJ2-5
V gene: TRBV2
CDR3 DNA: TGTGCCAGCAGTGAAGCCGCGGAGGAGACCCAGTACTTC
CDR3 protein: CASSEAAEETQYF

clone size: -
D gene: -
J gene: TRBJ2-1
V gene: TRBV9
CDR3 DNA: TGTGCCAGCAGCGTATATCCGGGTGGAAGCTCCTACAATGAGCAGTTCTTC
CDR3 protein: CASSVYPGGSSYNEQFF

clone size: -
D gene: TRBD2
J gene: TRBJ2-7
V gene: TRBV11-2
CDR3 DNA: TGTGCCAGCAGCTTAGGAGGGAGGGCCCTCCAATACGAGCAGTACTTC
CDR3 protein: CASSLGGRALQYEQYF

clone size: -
D gene: TRBD2
J gene: TRBJ2-1
V gene: TRBV6-5
CDR3 DNA: TGTGCCAGCAGTTACGTGTCTAGCGGGATCCATGAGCAGTTCTTC
CDR3 protein: CASSYVSSGIHEQFF

clone size: -
D gene: TRBD1
J gene: TRBJ1-1
V gene: TRBV18
CDR3 DNA: TGTGCCAGCTCCATAACACAGGGGAATGAAGCTTTCTTT
CDR3 protein: CASSITQGNEAFF

clone size: -
D gene: -
J gene: TRBJ2-3
V gene: TRBV19
CDR3 DNA: TGTGCCAGTAGTGTACCCGGGACTTATGCCACAGATACGCAGTATTTT
CDR3 protein: CASSVPGTYATDTQYF

clone size: -
D gene: -
J gene: TRBJ2-2
V gene: TRBV3-1/TRBV3-2
CDR3 DNA: TGTGCCAGCAGCCAAGGGATGGCGGCAGGGGCTCTTCTGTTTTTT
CDR3 protein: CASSQGMAAGALLFF

clone size: -
D gene: TRBD1
J gene: TRBJ1-5
V gene: TRBV4-1
CDR3 DNA: TGCGCCAGCAGCCAACCCGGACAGGGAGACAATCAGCCCCAGCATTTT
CDR3 protein: CASSQPGQGDNQPQHF

clone size: -
D gene: -
J gene: TRBJ1-4
V gene: TRBV30
CDR3 DNA: TGTGCCTGGAGTGTAGGACAGGAAAAACTGTTTTTT
CDR3 protein: CAWSVGQEKLFF

clone size: -
D gene: TRBD1
J gene: TRBJ1-6
V gene: TRBV28
CDR3 DNA: TGTGCCAGCAGGACACCAACGGGACAGGGCAATTCACCCCTCCACTTT
CDR3 protein: CASRTPTGQGNSPLHF

clone size: once
D gene: -
J gene: TRBJ1-1
V gene: TRBV30
CDR3 DNA: TGTGCCTGGAAAGGAATGGGCAGGGAAGCTTTCTTT
CDR3 protein: CAWKGMGREAFF

clone size: -
D gene: -
J gene: TRBJ1-4
V gene: TRBV30
CDR3 DNA: TGTGCCTTCCACAGGCGGACTAATGAAAAACTGTTTTTT
CDR3 protein: CAFHRRTNEKLFF